This T cell receptor beta chain was recovered during a study of T cells in Graves' hyperthyroidism and ophthalmopathy (dated by TCRdb to between 2019 and 2020). Study-level background: Peripheral blood was sampled at the time of initial diagnosis, prior to any treatment. Prospective prediction of ophthalmopathy was tested in an independent validation cohort of about 19 hyperthyroidism patients and around 16 patients who later progressed to ophthalmopathy. The paper describes TCR Vbeta CDR3 sequencing of 135 peripheral blood samples, made up of 43 ophthalmopathy patients, roughly 80 hyperthyroidism patients and about 17 progressor patients. In about six Graves' hyperthyroidism patients, the study also compared T-cell repertoires from thyroid tissue with T-cell repertoires from blood. The approximately 98 discovery patients were randomly divided into training and test sets at a 7:3 ratio. After sampling, hyperthyroidism patients received methimazole starting at 30 mg daily, and ophthalmopathy patients received high-dose intravenous methylprednisolone. To identify distinguishing TCR V-J signatures, a discovery cohort of 100 or so patients was used, comprising some 45 with Graves' ophthalmopathy and some 57 with stable Graves' hyperthyroidism. The investigation overall reported the following: In cross-validation, a model built on a 13 V-J signature told ophthalmopathy apart from stable hyperthyroidism with under 90% sensitivity and roughly 81% specificity, and in testing the same model reached 80%/75%. In validation, the model predicted progression to ophthalmopathy with 65% to 71% sensitivity and approximately 72% specificity, a median of 6.5 months before onset. Sample size was not statistically predetermined, and blinding of investigators to group allocation was not performed. Most expanded thyroid clonotypes (frequency above 0.001) were also detected in blood, suggesting blood repertoires may reflect thyroid immune responses.

The hyperthyroidism patients were between 18 and 65 years old and newly diagnosed, with a disease duration of less than 2 months. Exclusion was applied to patients with uncontrolled infections, other autoimmune diseases, pregnancy or lactation. Diagnoses were based on clinical symptoms, serum thyroxine and TRAb, thyroid ultrasound and orbital computed tomography. Blood from progressor patients was collected at the time of first diagnosis with hyperthyroidism, before any ophthalmopathy symptoms had appeared. Ficoll-Paque density gradient centrifugation was used to isolate PBMCs from about 9 ml of fresh peripheral blood. Progressor patients were defined as those initially diagnosed with Graves' hyperthyroidism in whom ophthalmopathy developed during follow-up. Trizol reagent was used to extract total RNA, and RNA quality was then checked on an Agilent 2100 Bioanalyzer. TCR beta CDR3 regions were amplified from RNA transcripts. A first-round RT-PCR of the TCR CDR3 used the HTBI primer set with the Qiagen OneStep RT-PCR kit. Libraries were constructed in a second round of multiplex PCR, after which size selection and purification were carried out. Paired-end sequencing of the libraries was performed with 100 bp reads on an Illumina HiSeq2000. Per the authors' processing: SOAPnuke was used to process the raw data, throwing out any read that contained adapters or uncalled bases, had a mean Phred below 15, or lacked an exact constant-primer or identifier match. High-quality paired reads were merged with COPE v1.2.5, and unique nucleotide sequences were defined as clonotypes. MiTCR v1.1 was used to align the clonotypes against IMGT TRBV, TRBD and TRBJ reference segments. The analysis was restricted to V-J combinations with a frequency above 0.0001, which together covered 99.2% of the repertoires. A TCS score was defined as the ratio between F50 (clonal expansion) and ExV (chaos), using BLOSUM62-based TCRdist between CDR3 peptides within each V-J. Welch's t-statistics and random forest reduced some 510 V-J features to fewer than 15, which were used in a naive Bayes classifier (R e1071). TCRdb reprocessing: public reads trimmed at Q25 with fastp, clones called with MiXCR, in-frame beta chains kept. Each entry is one CDR3 protein sequence, shown with its most common DNA and genes. TCRdb, not the authors, supplied the V and J calls. Here the sample has 270,000 or so distinct CDR3 sequences; less than 30% occur a single time. The ten largest clones add up to roughly a quarter of the sample.

A remark on this clonotype: What this receptor recognizes is not known. Base-call qualities are not available, and no considerably larger clone is one nucleotide away.

The sequenced material came from blood. The receptor was derived from a man between 35 and 55 years old with Graves' hyperthyroidism that later progressed to Graves' ophthalmopathy.

At the DNA level, the sequence is TGTGCCACCAGTGATCCCGGGCGGGGTAGCTATGGCTACACCTTC. It translates to CATSDPGRGSYGYTF. The rearrangement joined TRBV24-1 to TRBJ1-2, with the D gene uncertain. Looking up the germline V gene yields CDR1 KGHDR and CDR2 SFDVKD. From the cysteine through the phenylalanine, the CDR3 covers 15 amino acids. Only the CDR3 DNA is retained, 45 bases long and in frame from the first base. The trim is 3 bases for V and 4 bases for J, with a gap of 14 bases between the germline ends.